A selection of T cell receptor beta chains follows, all from one sample in a study of blood T cell repertoires in COVID-19. Some clones are missing from TCRdb's copy, which holds only in-frame ones; the method was immunoSEQ multiplex PCR. The table records 130,000 to 150,000 clones, about four fifths of them present only once. Material: peripheral blood. These receptors came from a man in his 70s who had recovered from COVID-19. Both conserved end residues are part of each CDR3. The order of the fields is CDR3 protein, CDR3 DNA, D gene, V gene, J gene, clone size. D genes are given only for firm matches. A clone size is listed for some rows: how often the clone was seen (once, few, many), or a class if it is expanded.

CDR3 protein: CASSQDYSKQPQHF; CDR3 DNA: TGTGCCAGCAGCCAAGATTACTCAAAGCAGCCCCAGCATTTT; D gene: NA; V gene: TRBV4-2; J gene: TRBJ1-5; clone size: few
CDR3 protein: CATNTRQGYEQYF; CDR3 DNA: TGTGCCACCAACACTAGACAGGGATACGAGCAGTACTTC; D gene: TRBD1; V gene: TRBV19; J gene: TRBJ2-7; clone size: NA
CDR3 protein: CASSSGLRGLEQYF; CDR3 DNA: TGCGCCAGCAGCTCAGGACTAAGGGGTCTCGAGCAGTACTTC; D gene: NA; V gene: TRBV4-1; J gene: TRBJ2-7; clone size: NA
CDR3 protein: CASSYSGQGMERGYTF; CDR3 DNA: TGTGCCAGCAGTTACTCGGGGCAGGGGATGGAGCGTGGCTACACCTTC; D gene: NA; V gene: TRBV6-2/TRBV6-3; J gene: TRBJ1-2; clone size: NA
CDR3 protein: CASSRTSGYTDTQYF; CDR3 DNA: TGCGCCAGCAGTCGTACTAGCGGGTACACAGATACGCAGTATTTT; D gene: TRBD2; V gene: TRBV10-2; J gene: TRBJ2-3; clone size: NA
CDR3 protein: CASSWSGPQLVDTQYF; CDR3 DNA: TGTGCCAGTAGCTGGAGCGGGCCTCAACTTGTGGATACGCAGTATTTT; D gene: NA; V gene: TRBV7-8; J gene: TRBJ2-3; clone size: NA
CDR3 protein: CASSQDPGLGTEAFF; CDR3 DNA: TGCGCCAGCAGCCAAGATCCGGGGTTGGGAACTGAAGCTTTCTTT; D gene: NA; V gene: TRBV4-3; J gene: TRBJ1-1; clone size: NA
CDR3 protein: CASSLNTGSNYGYTF; CDR3 DNA: TGCGCCAGCAGCTTGAACACAGGGTCTAACTATGGCTACACCTTC; D gene: NA; V gene: TRBV5-1; J gene: TRBJ1-2; clone size: NA
CDR3 protein: CAISDRGIGNTIYF; CDR3 DNA: TGTGCCATCTCGGACAGGGGGATCGGAAACACCATATATTTT; D gene: TRBD1; V gene: TRBV19; J gene: TRBJ1-3; clone size: NA
CDR3 protein: CASSLDSRQETQYF; CDR3 DNA: TGTGCCAGCAGTTTGGACAGTCGGCAAGAGACCCAGTACTTC; D gene: NA; V gene: TRBV7-3; J gene: TRBJ2-5; clone size: NA
CDR3 protein: CSVEDLTVGPQETQYF; CDR3 DNA: TGCAGCGTTGAAGATCTTACGGTGGGGCCCCAAGAGACCCAGTACTTC; D gene: NA; V gene: TRBV29-1; J gene: TRBJ2-5; clone size: NA
CDR3 protein: CASSAPGTGASGEQYF; CDR3 DNA: TGTGCCAGCAGCGCCCCCGGGACAGGGGCTTCGGGGGAGCAGTACTTC; D gene: TRBD1; V gene: TRBV9; J gene: TRBJ2-7; clone size: NA
CDR3 protein: CASSLTGGIETQYF; CDR3 DNA: TGTGCCAGCAGTCTGACAGGGGGCATAGAGACCCAGTACTTC; D gene: TRBD1; V gene: TRBV27; J gene: TRBJ2-5; clone size: NA
CDR3 protein: CASSLSSSSYNEQFF; CDR3 DNA: TGTGCCAGCAGCTTATCGAGTAGCTCCTACAATGAGCAGTTCTTC; D gene: NA; V gene: TRBV7-9; J gene: TRBJ2-1; clone size: NA
CDR3 protein: CASASGESENEQYF; CDR3 DNA: TGTGCCAGCGCCTCGGGAGAAAGCGAAAACGAACAGTACTTC; D gene: NA; V gene: TRBV2; J gene: TRBJ2-7; clone size: NA
CDR3 protein: CASSDPSGGTDTQYF; CDR3 DNA: TGTGCCAGCAGCGACCCTAGCGGGGGCACAGATACGCAGTATTTT; D gene: TRBD2; V gene: TRBV7-6; J gene: TRBJ2-3; clone size: NA
CDR3 protein: CASSPYVGLATDTQYF; CDR3 DNA: TGTGCCAGCAGCCCGTACGTAGGACTAGCCACAGATACGCAGTATTTT; D gene: TRBD2; V gene: TRBV7-3; J gene: TRBJ2-3; clone size: NA
CDR3 protein: CASSQDNSGLYEQYF; CDR3 DNA: TGCGCCAGCAGCCAAGATAATAGCGGGCTCTACGAGCAGTACTTC; D gene: TRBD2; V gene: TRBV4-3; J gene: TRBJ2-7; clone size: once
CDR3 protein: CASSSTTGAQETQYF; CDR3 DNA: TGTGCCAGCAGCAGCACTACAGGGGCCCAAGAGACCCAGTACTTC; D gene: TRBD1; V gene: TRBV5-4; J gene: TRBJ2-5; clone size: NA
CDR3 protein: CASSIYSANTGELFF; CDR3 DNA: TGTGCCAGTAGTATTTACTCCGCGAACACCGGGGAGCTGTTTTTT; D gene: NA; V gene: TRBV19; J gene: TRBJ2-2; clone size: NA
CDR3 protein: CASSLVGDNNQPQHF; CDR3 DNA: TGTGCCAGCAGCTTAGTAGGGGACAACAATCAGCCCCAGCATTTT; D gene: NA; V gene: TRBV7-8; J gene: TRBJ1-5; clone size: NA
CDR3 protein: CASGLITGTVLYEQYF; CDR3 DNA: TGTGCTAGTGGTTTGATTACCGGGACAGTCTTATACGAGCAGTACTTC; D gene: TRBD1; V gene: TRBV12-5; J gene: TRBJ2-7; clone size: NA
CDR3 protein: CASSTRRGGELFF; CDR3 DNA: TGCGCCAGCAGCACCCGGAGGGGTGGGGAGCTGTTTTTT; D gene: NA; V gene: TRBV5-1; J gene: TRBJ2-2; clone size: NA
CDR3 protein: CATSSGQGTYNEQFF; CDR3 DNA: TGTGCCACCAGCAGTGGACAGGGGACCTACAATGAGCAGTTCTTC; D gene: TRBD1; V gene: TRBV15; J gene: TRBJ2-1; clone size: NA
CDR3 protein: CAWSNDNSYEQYF; CDR3 DNA: TGTGCCTGGAGTAACGACAATTCCTACGAGCAGTACTTC; D gene: NA; V gene: TRBV30; J gene: TRBJ2-7; clone size: NA
CDR3 protein: CASSFERGVNEQFF; CDR3 DNA: TGTGCCAGCAGCTTCGAAAGAGGAGTCAATGAGCAGTTCTTC; D gene: NA; V gene: TRBV11-2; J gene: TRBJ2-1; clone size: NA
CDR3 protein: CASSVAGGTYEQYF; CDR3 DNA: TGTGCCAGCAGCGTAGCGGGAGGCACCTACGAGCAGTACTTC; D gene: TRBD2; V gene: TRBV9; J gene: TRBJ2-7; clone size: NA
CDR3 protein: CASIGTSDTQYF; CDR3 DNA: TGTGCCAGTATTGGGACTTCCGATACGCAGTATTTT; D gene: NA; V gene: TRBV19; J gene: TRBJ2-3; clone size: NA
CDR3 protein: CASSPTGSYEQYF; CDR3 DNA: TGCGCCAGCAGCCCTACAGGGTCCTACGAGCAGTACTTC; D gene: NA; V gene: TRBV5-1; J gene: TRBJ2-7; clone size: NA
CDR3 protein: CASSLDWNLNTEAFF; CDR3 DNA: TGTGCCAGCAGCTTGGACTGGAACCTGAACACTGAAGCTTTCTTT; D gene: NA; V gene: TRBV11-2; J gene: TRBJ1-1; clone size: once
CDR3 protein: CASSDRGLNTEAFF; CDR3 DNA: TGTGCCAGCAGCGACAGGGGGCTGAACACTGAAGCTTTCTTT; D gene: TRBD1; V gene: TRBV6-5; J gene: TRBJ1-1; clone size: few
CDR3 protein: CASSYFTAVSYEQYF; CDR3 DNA: TGTGCCAGCAGTTATTTCACAGCCGTCTCCTACGAGCAGTACTTC; D gene: NA; V gene: TRBV6-2/TRBV6-3; J gene: TRBJ2-7; clone size: NA
CDR3 protein: CASSEGTSGKETQYF; CDR3 DNA: TGTGCCAGCAGCGAAGGAACTAGCGGGAAAGAGACCCAGTACTTC; D gene: TRBD2; V gene: TRBV9; J gene: TRBJ2-5; clone size: NA
CDR3 protein: CATSKTSENTGELFF; CDR3 DNA: TGTGCCACCAGCAAAACTAGCGAGAACACCGGGGAGCTGTTTTTT; D gene: TRBD2; V gene: TRBV15; J gene: TRBJ2-2; clone size: NA
CDR3 protein: CASSKLAGGSEQYF; CDR3 DNA: TGTGCCAGCAGCAAACTAGCGGGAGGCAGCGAGCAGTACTTC; D gene: TRBD2; V gene: TRBV9; J gene: TRBJ2-7; clone size: NA
CDR3 protein: CASSVQSTAGPYNEQFF; CDR3 DNA: TGTGCCAGTAGTGTCCAGTCTACCGCGGGGCCTTACAATGAGCAGTTCTTC; D gene: NA; V gene: TRBV19; J gene: TRBJ2-1; clone size: few
CDR3 protein: CASSTLLAVADEQYF; CDR3 DNA: TGTGCCAGCAGCACCCTACTAGCGGTGGCGGACGAGCAGTACTTC; D gene: TRBD2; V gene: TRBV7-9; J gene: TRBJ2-7; clone size: many
CDR3 protein: CASSDSVSTDTQYF; CDR3 DNA: TGCGCCAGCAGTGACTCAGTGAGCACAGATACGCAGTATTTT; D gene: NA; V gene: TRBV10-1; J gene: TRBJ2-3; clone size: NA
CDR3 protein: CASSLGAGAYEQYF; CDR3 DNA: TGCGCCAGCAGCCTGGGAGCGGGGGCCTACGAGCAGTACTTC; D gene: TRBD2; V gene: TRBV5-1; J gene: TRBJ2-7; clone size: few
CDR3 protein: CSVPGPQGGGGELFF; CDR3 DNA: TGCAGTGTGCCGGGGCCCCAGGGAGGTGGCGGGGAGCTGTTTTTT; D gene: NA; V gene: TRBV29-1; J gene: TRBJ2-2; clone size: NA
CDR3 protein: CASSYRLAFYNEQFF; CDR3 DNA: TGTGCCAGCAGTTACCGACTAGCGTTCTACAATGAGCAGTTCTTC; D gene: TRBD2; V gene: TRBV6-5; J gene: TRBJ2-1; clone size: NA
CDR3 protein: CASSLEGQGGQPQHF; CDR3 DNA: TGTGCCAGTAGTTTAGAAGGACAGGGAGGTCAGCCCCAGCATTTT; D gene: TRBD1; V gene: TRBV19; J gene: TRBJ1-5; clone size: NA
CDR3 protein: CASSLRGGFEQYF; CDR3 DNA: TGTGCCAGCAGCCTCAGGGGCGGATTCGAGCAGTACTTC; D gene: NA; V gene: TRBV6-6; J gene: TRBJ2-7; clone size: NA
CDR3 protein: CASSRLAGVYEQYF; CDR3 DNA: TGTGCCAGCAGCCGACTAGCGGGGGTCTACGAGCAGTACTTC; D gene: TRBD2; V gene: TRBV3-1/TRBV3-2; J gene: TRBJ2-7; clone size: NA
CDR3 protein: CASREGGTNEKLFF; CDR3 DNA: TGTGCCAGCAGGGAAGGGGGCACTAATGAAAAACTGTTTTTT; D gene: TRBD1; V gene: TRBV27; J gene: TRBJ1-4; clone size: NA
CDR3 protein: CASSFRGYSGELFF; CDR3 DNA: TGCGCCAGCAGCTTCAGGGGTTATTCCGGGGAGCTGTTTTTT; D gene: NA; V gene: TRBV5-1; J gene: TRBJ2-2; clone size: NA
CDR3 protein: CASSELAGGSGWAHEQFF; CDR3 DNA: TGTGCCAGCAGTGAACTAGCGGGAGGGTCTGGCTGGGCTCATGAGCAGTTCTTC; D gene: TRBD2; V gene: TRBV6-1; J gene: TRBJ2-1; clone size: once
CDR3 protein: CASSPWTGLGNTIYF; CDR3 DNA: TGCGCCAGCAGCCCATGGACAGGGCTGGGAAACACCATATATTTT; D gene: TRBD1; V gene: TRBV5-1; J gene: TRBJ1-3; clone size: NA
CDR3 protein: CASSPYSQVSYNEQFF; CDR3 DNA: TGTGCCAGCAGCCCCTACTCTCAGGTCTCCTACAATGAGCAGTTCTTC; D gene: NA; V gene: TRBV9; J gene: TRBJ2-1; clone size: NA
CDR3 protein: CAWSKQGAVSPLHF; CDR3 DNA: TGTGCCTGGAGCAAACAGGGGGCCGTATCACCCCTCCACTTT; D gene: TRBD1; V gene: TRBV30; J gene: TRBJ1-6; clone size: few
CDR3 protein: CASSLAGGYGYTF; CDR3 DNA: TGTGCCAGCAGCTTAGCTGGGGGGTATGGCTACACCTTC; D gene: NA; V gene: TRBV5-5; J gene: TRBJ1-2; clone size: NA
CDR3 protein: CASGAGTATLIHEKLFF; CDR3 DNA: TGTGCCAGCGGAGCCGGGACAGCAACCCTCATCCATGAAAAACTGTTTTTT; D gene: TRBD1; V gene: TRBV19; J gene: TRBJ1-4; clone size: NA
CDR3 protein: CASSPKGSAEAYF; CDR3 DNA: TGTGCCAGCAGCCCCAAGGGTAGTGCGGAGGCCTACTTT; D gene: NA; V gene: TRBV3-1/TRBV3-2; J gene: TRBJ1-3; clone size: NA